A single sample gave rise to the 10 T cell receptor beta chains below, sequenced in a study of T cells in localized non-small cell lung cancer. Produced via immunoSEQ multiplex PCR; TCRdb's table is partial and in-frame only. The profile covers fewer than 15,000 clones, with roughly 28% appearing a single time and about 7% taken by the ten largest. The sequencing here drew on lung tumor tissue, taken before any cancer treatment. The receptors derive from a female donor over 55 with stage I lung adenocarcinoma.

This sequence joins TRBV30 and TRBJ2-2, with D possibly being TRBD2 (5 bases). Germline CDR1 and CDR2: GTSNPN and SVGIG (reference sequence). The CDR3 covers 13 residues. The ends were cut back, 5 bases at V and 5 bases at J, with 12 bases in the middle. The CDR3 nucleotides read TGTGCCTGGGATCGGACTGGAACCGGGGAGCTGTTTTTT. Protein sequence: CAWDRTGTGELFF.

V gene TRBV28 combines with J gene TRBJ1-5; the D gene is possibly TRBD1 (6 bases). The CDR3 length is 14 residues. Per germline, CDR1 MDHEN and CDR2 SYDVKM. Deletions cut 4 bases from V and 4 bases from J, with 11 bases between. The DNA for the CDR3 is TGTGCCAGCAGTTCGGGGGCCAGGAATCAGCCCCAGCATTTT. Residues: CASSSGARNQPQHF.

This clone was picked up a small number of times. The CDR3 loop reads CASSVAHGPGSPLHF. The CDR3 DNA is TGTGCCAGCAGCGTAGCGCACGGCCCCGGTTCACCCCTCCACTTT. This rearrangement joins TRBV9 to TRBJ1-6; the D is unclear. V was pared by 0 bases and J by 9 bases, with 13 bases between. CDR3 length equals 15 residues. Germline-derived CDR1 and CDR2 are SGDLS and YYNGEE.

The V gene is TRBV29-1, the J gene TRBJ1-5; the D gene is possibly TRBD1 (6 bases). Germline-derived CDR1 and CDR2 are SQVTM and ANQGSEA. The CDR3 is made up of 14 amino acids. The V and J ends lost 4 bases and 0 bases respectively, with 10 bases between them. This chain's CDR3 is CSVATGISNQPQHF. DNA of the CDR3: TGCAGCGTTGCCACAGGGATTAGCAATCAGCCCCAGCATTTT.

A few counts support this clone. The chain combines TRBV11-3 with TRBJ1-4; D perhaps matches TRBD1 (6 bases). V was shortened by 1 base and J by 6 bases, with 12 bases between the two germline ends. The V gene's germline CDR1 is SGHNT and CDR2 YENEEA. This CDR3 region has 15 residues. CDR3 region: CASSLGGAGHEKLFF. CDR3 coding DNA: TGTGCCAGCAGCTTAGGGGGGGCAGGGCATGAAAAACTGTTTTTT.

This clone has at least ten counts. The sample carries other DNA sequences with the same CDR3. The V gene is TRBV11-3, the J gene TRBJ1-2; no firm D call. Looked up from germline, CDR1 is SGHNT and CDR2 is YENEEA. This CDR3 has 14 residues. Trimming cost V 8 bases and J 2 bases, with 15 bases left between them. DNA for the CDR3: TGTGCCAGCTCCAGCGTTCCCTCCAACTATGGCTACACCTTC. Encoded protein: CASSSVPSNYGYTF.

V gene TRBV6-7 combines with J gene TRBJ2-7; D perhaps matches TRBD1 (7 bases). TRBV6-7 is noted as an ORF with a role that remains uncertain. The CDR3 is 11 amino acids. The V gene lost 8 bases and the J gene lost 5 bases, with 10 bases spanning the gap. The CDR3 coding sequence is TGTGCCAGCGGCAGGGGGGACGAGCAGTACTTC. Its translation: CASGRGDEQYF.

About this clone: Relative to the germline gene, one junction end is altered; a read error may explain this. The rearrangement links TRBV11-3 to TRBJ2-5, with D possibly matching TRBD2 (6 bases). The CDR3 contains 14 residues. Per germline, CDR1 SGHNT and CDR2 YENEEA. DNA of the CDR3: TGTGCTAGCAGCTGGAGGGCCGGTGGGGAGACCCAGTACTTC. Amino acid sequence: CASSWRAGGETQYF.

This clone was seen only a few times. The J gene is TRBJ1-4, the V gene TRBV11-3; 9 bases align to TRBD1. Germline trimming cut 4 bases from V and 6 bases from J; bases unmatched to any gene: 6. This CDR3 is 15 amino acids long. The germline CDR1 and CDR2 sequences are SGHNT and YENEEA. CDR3 sequence reads: CASSSGQGSDEKLFF. The CDR3, as DNA: TGTGCCAGCAGCTCCGGACAGGGGAGTGATGAAAAACTGTTTTTT.

This clone occurred many times. The chain joins TRBV9 to TRBJ1-1; D is unresolved. Germline V CDR1 and CDR2: SGDLS, YYNGEE. The CDR3 consists of 13 residues. V was trimmed by 0 bases and J by 9 bases, leaving 12 bases between them. The CDR3 DNA reads TGTGCCAGCAGCGTAGCTGAGGGCGCCCAAGCTTTCTTT. Protein product: CASSVAEGAQAFF.